This record concerns one TCR beta chain sequence. Its recognized antigen is unknown. No per-base quality is available; no much larger clone lies one base away. The sample comes from a study of control samples from healthy donors and cancer patients (dated by TCRdb to about 2020). Libraries were prepared through the immunoSEQ multiplex PCR assay. TCRdb took this table from immuneACCESS and kept in-frame rearrangements with V and J called. Such tables lack part of the clones; where checked against another copy, unresolved V genes explain under half of the gap, and the rest is unexplained. The sample includes roughly 20,000 clones, with approximately 80% observed a single time. Roughly 26% of the sample comes from the top ten. Sample: PBMCs. The TCR originated in a man older than 75 with head and neck cancer.

The CDR3: CASSLAAEAFF. The DNA sequence follows: TGTGCCAGCAGCTTAGCAGCTGAAGCTTTCTTT. The chain employs TRBV7-9 and TRBJ1-1, with an unclear D gene assignment. CDR1 and CDR2 are read off the germline V gene (reference sequence) as SEHNR and FQNEAQ. The CDR3, cysteine through phenylalanine, is 11 amino acids long. Solely the CDR3 DNA is kept, with 33 bases framed from the first base. V is cut by 0 bases and J by 6 bases, and the space between the germline ends is 2 bases.